This T cell receptor (beta chain) was captured by sequencing in a study of T cells in Graves' hyperthyroidism and ophthalmopathy. Study results and caveats: Among thyroid clonotypes expanded above 0.001, most also appeared in blood.

Stability of Graves' hyperthyroidism was defined as absent ophthalmopathy progression within 18 months. Newly diagnosed hyperthyroidism, duration under 2 months, in patients aged 18 to 65. Fresh peripheral blood, around 10 ml, yielded the PBMCs. Amplification of TCR beta CDR3 regions was performed using RNA transcripts as template. TCR CDR3 underwent first-round RT-PCR with the HTBI primer set. TCRdb reprocessed the multiplex PCR reads with MiXCR, giving one entry per CDR3 protein. Of 300,000 to 400,000 distinct CDR3 sequences in the sample, approximately 15% were seen once. This clonotype has ten or more counts. The antigen remains undetermined. This receptor was obtained from a woman aged 55-69 years with Graves' hyperthyroidism. The specimen sequenced was blood.

The CDR3 DNA sequence: TGTGCCAGCAGTTACGCGGGGAGGGTGGATGAGCAGTTCTTC. Translated: CASSYAGRVDEQFF. The chain links TRBV6-5 to TRBJ2-1; TRBD2 agrees at 7 bases. The V gene end was trimmed by 2 bases and the J gene end by 8 bases; junction bases not matched to a gene: 6. Germline V CDR1 and CDR2: MNHEY, SVGAGI. CDR3 size: 14 residues.